The TCR beta chain described here comes from a study of blood T cell repertoires in COVID-19 (dated by TCRdb to the early 2020s). Study-level background: Samples from collaborators originated in the United States, Italy and Spain and spanned both the acute and convalescent phases of COVID-19. The material from the prospective study consisted of cDNA or gDNA derived from T cells, B-cell-depleted T cells, or PBMCs. Deeply sampled blood TCRbeta repertoires from subjects exposed to, actively infected with, or recovered from COVID-19 were included in the dataset. The repertoires were released in a freely available public database meant as a resource for research on the immune response to SARS-CoV-2. The samples were drawn from the first 160 participants of the ongoing ImmuneRACE study and from 950 to 1,500 subjects provided by 6 global collaborators. A de-identified subject ID, COVID-19 status, age in years and sex were almost always included in the sample metadata. Where HLA class I and class II types were available, the types were taken from metadata supplied by the sample provider, not from assay-based typing.

This clone was counted a few times. Its binding antigen is unknown. Qualities for individual bases were not recorded, and no much larger clone is one base off. Beyond this particular receptor, the publication reports: Clinical and demographic metadata were provided uncurated, with the amount varying by source and participant.

From a lookup of the germline V gene, CDR1 and CDR2 are SGHVS and FQNEAQ. V is reduced by 4 bases and J by 6 bases, leaving a spacing of 19 bases between them. Measured from the cysteine to the phenylalanine, the CDR3 is 15 residues long. Only CDR3 DNA remains: 45 bases, in frame from the first base. Collaborating institutions collected whole blood in K2EDTA tubes following their own protocols. For TCRbeta analysis, collaborators shipped samples as frozen whole blood, isolated PBMCs, or DNA extracted from either of those sample types. TCRbeta CDR3 regions were amplified from genomic DNA by means of the immunoSEQ Assay, a bias-controlled multiplex PCR. In the source study's methods: Within the assay, amplification of reference gene primers was used to estimate how many nucleated cells each sample contained. To quantify the absolute abundance of each unique TCRbeta CDR3 rearrangement, sequence reads were collapsed and filtered. For each sample, productive Simpson clonality was calculated as the square root of Simpson's diversity index across productive rearrangements. TCRdb mirrors the immuneACCESS table, restricted to in-frame sequences. Some clones are absent from its copies; in checked studies, under half trace to an unresolved V gene, and the reason for the others is unknown. Clonal size and the V and J genes are those of that table, whereas D and trimming came from the DNA. This sample has approximately 150,000 clones in its table, and about 83% of those were observed once. The top ten clones comprise less than 6.5% of the sample.

The TCR originated in a human donor in a cohort sampled during active COVID-19. The sample comprised peripheral blood. The rearrangement joined TRBV7-8 to TRBJ2-7; TRBD2 is possibly the D segment (6 matching bases). Here is the DNA: TGTGCCAGCAGCTCCGACTCCCCCCGGACTACCGAGCAGTACTTC. The resulting protein is CASSSDSPRTTEQYF.